This entry lists 2 T cell receptor beta chains sequenced from one sample in a study of OX40 agonist ivuxolimab in advanced cancers. The library was made by the immunoSEQ multiplex PCR assay. Here the immuneACCESS table is served through TCRdb, limited to in-frame sequences with V and J called. Missing clones are a known gap in these copies; in checked studies unresolved V genes cover under half, and the rest lacks a known reason. In all, the sample holds roughly 60,000 clones, and 84% of those were seen once. The top ten clonotypes cover around 30% of the sample. The sample was CD4+ or CD8+ T cells sorted from blood, taken in a trial of the OX40 agonist ivuxolimab. Source of these receptors: an adult with an advanced solid tumor such as melanoma, head and neck, liver or kidney cancer.

J is TRBJ1-3 and V is TRBV5-3, with TRBD1 identical over 7 bases. TRBV5-3 is assigned to the ORF class and has an uncertain function. CDR3 length equals 18 residues. V dropped 0 bases and J dropped 5; count of bases not matched to a gene: 14. The CDR3 loop is CARSLDTVLIQGRNTIYF. CDR3 nucleotide sequence: TGTGCCAGAAGCTTGGACACAGTGTTGATACAGGGGAGAAACACCATATATTTT.

CDR3 region: CAISGQGGSYEQYF. The CDR3 bases are TGTGCCATCAGTGGGCAGGGAGGTTCCTACGAGCAGTACTTC. V usage is TRBV10-3 and J usage is TRBJ2-7, with D possibly being TRBD2 (6 bases). Trimming cost V 4 bases and J 1 base, with 11 bases left between them. In germline, CDR1 is ENHRY, CDR2 SYGVKD. CDR3 length equals 14 residues.